The 8 T cell receptor beta chains below all came from one sample that was sequenced in a study of OX40 agonist ivuxolimab in advanced cancers. Measured with immunoSEQ multiplex PCR; TCRdb has only the in-frame clones, and not every one. The sample shows fewer than 80,000 clones, roughly 86% of them seen only once. Source: CD4+ or CD8+ T cells sorted from blood, taken in a trial of the OX40 agonist ivuxolimab. Receptors originate from an adult with an advanced solid tumor such as melanoma, head and neck, liver or kidney cancer.

With respect to this clone: Other DNA sequences of this sample code for an identical CDR3. The J gene is TRBJ1-3, the V gene TRBV5-1; the D is unclear. Germline CDR1 SGHRS, CDR2 YFSETQ. Trimming removed 0 bases at V and 2 bases at J, with 9 bases between. The CDR3 has 15 residues. The CDR3: CASSLDGSPGNTIYF. CDR3 DNA: TGCGCCAGCAGCTTGGATGGGAGCCCTGGAAACACCATATATTTT.

This chain joins TRBV18 and TRBJ2-5; 10 positions agree with TRBD1. The J call may be wrong; the DNA end is better matched by TRBJ2-7. Germline lookup yields CDR1 KGHSH and CDR2 LQKENI. The CDR3 totals 14 residues. CDR3 protein: CASSPLDRGDEQYF. The DNA for the CDR3 is TGTGCCAGCTCACCATTGGACAGGGGGGACGAGCAGTACTTC.

V and J are TRBV18 and TRBJ1-1; 7 bases are a match to TRBD1. V trimming: 3 bases; J trimming: 5 bases; junction bases outside the gene matches: 9. Germline CDR1 and CDR2: KGHSH and LQKENI. The CDR3 totals 15 residues. CDR3 DNA sequence: TGTGCCAGCTCACCGTCGACAGGGATGAGGACTGAAGCTTTCTTT. Residues: CASSPSTGMRTEAFF.

A few counts support this clone. Here the CDR3 DNA reads TGTGCCAGCAGCTTAACCAGGGGGCAGGACAATGAGCAGTTCTTC. This codes for CASSLTRGQDNEQFF. The rearrangement joins TRBV7-9 to TRBJ2-1, with TRBD1 matching over 8 bases. V shed 2 bases and J 5 bases; nucleotides not matched to a gene: 5. CDR3 length equals 15 residues. Germline-derived CDR1 and CDR2 are SEHNR and FQNEAQ (reference sequence).

This clone was observed a handful of times. The chain employs TRBV7-9 and TRBJ2-5; D perhaps matches TRBD2 (5 bases). CDR3 length equals 13 residues. Germline V gene data show CDR1 as SEHNR and CDR2 as FQNEAQ (reference sequence). V was trimmed by 5 bases and J by 11 bases, leaving 18 bases between them. In DNA, the CDR3 is TGTGCCAGCAGCCAGACCGATACTACGGGGCAGTACTTC. The encoded protein is CASSQTDTTGQYF.

The chain couples TRBV28 to TRBJ2-5; 10 bases are a match to TRBD2. CDR3 length equals 15 residues. Germline assignment: CDR1 MDHEN and CDR2 SYDVKM. With V trimmed by 5 bases and J by 5 bases, 8 bases remained unmatched. In nucleotides, the CDR3 is TGTGCCAGCAGTGCCCCTAGCGGGGGAGGGGAGACCCAGTACTTC. Amino acid sequence: CASSAPSGGGETQYF.

V gene TRBV5-1 combines with J gene TRBJ2-3, with D tentatively TRBD1 or TRBD2 (5 bases each). The CDR3 is 17 residues long. Per germline, CDR1 SGHRS and CDR2 YFSETQ. V lost 2 bases to trimming and J lost 4 bases, with 20 bases between them. CDR3: CASSFSAVGVRADTQYF. CDR3 nucleotide sequence: TGCGCCAGCAGCTTCTCTGCGGTGGGGGTTAGGGCAGATACGCAGTATTTT.

This chain joins TRBV29-1 and TRBJ1-1; tentatively, D is TRBD1 (6 bases). V dropped 7 bases and J dropped 4 bases, with 13 bases sitting between them. Germline CDR1 is SQVTM and CDR2 is ANQGSEA. This CDR3 contains 12 residues. The CDR3 is CSAIGGGTEAFF. CDR3 DNA: TGCAGCGCTATAGGGGGAGGCACTGAAGCTTTCTTT.